The sequence of this TCR beta chain was determined in a study of blood T cells in healthy people across ages. A note on this clonotype: What it binds is not known.

Russia was home to the donors, healthy Caucasian individuals aged roughly 6 to 90. The CDR3 runs 13 residues. Germline loops: CDR1 SGHTA, CDR2 FQGNSA. The V end was cut by 5 bases, the J end by 5 bases, with 12 bases between. The second PCR ran roughly 6 to 11 cycles with a sample-barcoded 5' primer and J-beta primers. The authors tagged each cDNA molecule using a template-switch adaptor with 12 random nucleotides. TCRdb fed the 5' RACE reads into MiXCR, producing one record per CDR3 protein. The repertoire consists of fewer than 1.5 million distinct CDR3 sequences, with 42% occurring once and the leading ten covering 7% to 9%. Study-wide points: Nothing was known about donor CMV status, and this possibly confounded expanded clonotype changes. Naive CD4+ cell counts and diversity both ran higher in long-lived than in aged donors.

The chain has TRBV7-2 and TRBJ1-2; no clear D gene. The source is a woman younger than 35 in good health. The specimen was blood. The CDR3 loop is CASSVNPLYGYTF. The CDR3 DNA reads TGTGCCAGCAGCGTAAACCCCCTTTATGGCTACACCTTC.